The entry that follows covers one T cell receptor beta chain sequence. Study processing details: Amplification with reference gene primers provided the estimates of nucleated cell counts. Clones were read by immunoSEQ multiplex PCR, and TCRdb kept only the in-frame ones, dropping some. The V and J calls and clone size are taken from that table; D and trimming were inferred from the DNA. The sample lists about 95,000 clones; around 87% were seen once. This sample was taken from a study of blood T cell repertoires in COVID-19. For the study at large: Sites in the United States, Italy and Spain provided acute and convalescent COVID-19 samples. The cDNA or gDNA used as material had been derived from T cells, B-cell-depleted T cells, or PBMCs.

The V and J ends lost 3 bases and 1 base respectively, with 12 bases between them. Germline values: CDR1 SGHAT, CDR2 FQDESV (reference sequence). The CDR3 sequence is 15 residues long. The sample was peripheral blood. This TCR was sampled from a human donor in a cohort sampled during active COVID-19. The chain recombines TRBV11-1 with TRBJ1-1; perhaps TRBD1 as D (6 bases). The CDR3 spells CASSFRGWENTEAFF. CDR3 nucleotides: TGTGCCAGCAGCTTCAGGGGATGGGAGAACACTGAAGCTTTCTTT.